Ten or more counts support the clone carrying this TCR beta chain. This entry is derived from a study of T cells in Graves' hyperthyroidism and ophthalmopathy. The wider study: At initial diagnosis, before any treatment had begun, peripheral blood was obtained.

The CDR3 totals 13 residues. Losses at the gene ends were 6 bases for V and 4 bases for J; bases not matched to a gene: 5. RNA transcripts served as the template for amplifying TCR beta CDR3 regions. The primer set for the first-round RT-PCR of the TCR CDR3 was HTBI. One entry per CDR3 protein results from TCRdb running MiXCR on the multiplex PCR reads. The table includes about 640,000 distinct CDR3 sequences, less than 25% detected once. The rearrangement links TRBV12-3 or TRBV12-4 to TRBJ1-2; 7 nucleotides line up with TRBD1. The sequenced material came from blood. The TCR comes from a man aged 25-45 years with Graves' ophthalmopathy. The CDR3 reads CASRRGGGYGYTF. The CDR3 DNA reads as TGTGCCAGCAGACGAGGGGGCGGCTATGGCTACACCTTC.